This T cell receptor (beta chain) comes out of a study of regulatory T cells in long-lasting Graves disease. Germline CDR1 and CDR2: MNHNS and SASEGT. V was pared by 3 bases and J by 6 bases, with 3 bases of the junction left unmatched. The CDR3 length is 15 residues. Time point of the sample: newly diagnosed GD, antithyroid drugs for less than 3 months. From PBMCs, RNA was extracted and then used to make the TCR library. HTBI primers from iRepertoire and Arm-PCR of CDR3 regions yielded the TCR beta libraries. TCRdb used MiXCR to reprocess the multiplex PCR reads, holding one entry per CDR3 protein. This sample has hundreds of thousands of distinct CDR3 sequences; 15% to 20% occur once, and the top ten carry approximately 25%. In its sample, this clonotype was seen many times. These data also formed part of another study, on T cells in Graves' hyperthyroidism and ophthalmopathy.

This chain joins TRBV6-1 and TRBJ1-4; 11 bases align to TRBD1. The sample here was peripheral blood mononuclear cells (PBMCs), taken at new diagnosis, from a patient treated with antithyroid drugs. This receptor was obtained from a woman aged 40-60 years with Graves disease. CDR3 amino acids: CASSDGTGGDEKLFF. CDR3 sequence (DNA): TGTGCCAGCAGTGACGGGACAGGGGGTGATGAAAAACTGTTTTTT.